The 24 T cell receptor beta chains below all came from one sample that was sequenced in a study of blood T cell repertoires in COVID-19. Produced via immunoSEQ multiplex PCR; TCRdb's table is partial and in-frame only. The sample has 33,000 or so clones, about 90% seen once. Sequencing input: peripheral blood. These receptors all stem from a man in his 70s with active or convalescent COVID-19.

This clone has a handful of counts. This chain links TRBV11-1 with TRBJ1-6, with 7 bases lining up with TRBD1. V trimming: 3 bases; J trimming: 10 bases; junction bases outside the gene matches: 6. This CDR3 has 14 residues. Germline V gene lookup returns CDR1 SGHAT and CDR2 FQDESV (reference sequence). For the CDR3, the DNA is TGTGCCAGCAGCTTTAAAGGGGGCTCATCACCCCTCCACTTT. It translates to CASSFKGGSSPLHF.

CDR3 in amino acids: CASSESPRREPQHF. CDR3 nucleotide sequence: TGCGCCAGCAGTGAGTCGCCCAGGAGGGAGCCCCAGCATTTT. The chain employs TRBV10-2 and TRBJ1-5; D is uncertain. CDR1 is WSHSY, CDR2 SAAADI, per germline. V dropped 0 bases and J dropped 8 bases, with 11 bases sitting between them. The CDR3 contains 14 residues.

CDR3 DNA: TGTGCCAGCAGTGACTCGACTAGCGGGAGGAATGAGCAGTTCTTC. Translating gives CASSDSTSGRNEQFF. J is TRBJ2-1 and V is TRBV6-4; 13 positions match TRBD2. CDR1 is MRHNA and CDR2 is SNTAGT in the germline V gene. The CDR3 runs to 15 residues. J lost 7 bases, V lost 0 bases, and 0 bases had no gene match.

This CDR3 reads CASSLSTGTGARGYTF. The CDR3 DNA is TGTGCCAGCAGCTTATCCACCGGGACAGGGGCTCGTGGCTACACCTTC. V usage is TRBV7-9 and J usage is TRBJ1-2, with TRBD1 identical over 10 bases. This CDR3 contains 16 residues. Germline V gene lookup returns CDR1 SEHNR and CDR2 FQNEAQ (reference sequence). After removal of 2 bases from V and 7 bases from J, the junction contained 10 bases not matched to a gene.

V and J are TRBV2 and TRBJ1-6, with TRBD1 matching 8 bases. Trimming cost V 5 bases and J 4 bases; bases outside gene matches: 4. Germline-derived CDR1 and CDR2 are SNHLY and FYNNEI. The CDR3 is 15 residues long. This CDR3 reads CASSPGQGYNSPLHF. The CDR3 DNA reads TGTGCCAGCAGTCCCGGACAGGGTTATAATTCACCCCTCCACTTT.

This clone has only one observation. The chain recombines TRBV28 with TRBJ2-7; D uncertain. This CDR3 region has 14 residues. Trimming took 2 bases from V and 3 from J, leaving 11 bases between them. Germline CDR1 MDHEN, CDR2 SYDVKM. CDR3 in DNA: TGTGCCAGCAGTTTAGGCGACATCATCTACGAGCAGTACTTC. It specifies CASSLGDIIYEQYF.

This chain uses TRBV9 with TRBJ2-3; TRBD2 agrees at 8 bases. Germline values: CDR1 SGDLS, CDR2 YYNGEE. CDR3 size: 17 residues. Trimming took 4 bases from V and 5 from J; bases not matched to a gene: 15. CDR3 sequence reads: CASSPGFGGGRVDTQYF. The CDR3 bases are TGTGCCAGCAGCCCAGGGTTCGGGGGGGGCCGGGTAGATACGCAGTATTTT.

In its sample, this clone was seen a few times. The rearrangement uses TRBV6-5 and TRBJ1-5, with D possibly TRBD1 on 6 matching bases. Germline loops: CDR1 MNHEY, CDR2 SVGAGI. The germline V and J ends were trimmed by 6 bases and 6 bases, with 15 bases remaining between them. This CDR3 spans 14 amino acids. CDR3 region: CASRRGGEVQPQHF. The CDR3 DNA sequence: TGTGCCAGCAGGAGGGGGGGCGAAGTTCAGCCCCAGCATTTT.

The CDR3 bases are TGTGCCAGCAGCTTTAGCCTAGCGGGAACCTACGAGCAGTACTTC. It yields the protein CASSFSLAGTYEQYF. This chain uses TRBV7-9 with TRBJ2-7, with 9 bases identical to TRBD2. The germline V gene has CDR1 SEHNR and CDR2 FQNEAQ (reference sequence). V trimming: 3 bases; J trimming: 2 bases; junction bases outside the gene matches: 5. There are 15 residues in the CDR3.

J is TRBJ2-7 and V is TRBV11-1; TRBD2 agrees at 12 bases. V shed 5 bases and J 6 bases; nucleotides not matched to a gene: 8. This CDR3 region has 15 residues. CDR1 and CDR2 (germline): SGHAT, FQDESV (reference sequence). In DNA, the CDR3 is TGTGCCAGCAGCCCGGGACTAGCGGGTTCCAGCGAGCAGTACTTC. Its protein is CASSPGLAGSSEQYF. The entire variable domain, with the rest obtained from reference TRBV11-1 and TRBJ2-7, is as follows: EAEVAQSPRYKITEKSQAVAFWCDPISGHATLYWYRQILGQGPELLVQFQDESVVDDSQLPKDRFSAERLKGVDSTLKIQPAELGDSAMYLCASSPGLAGSSEQYFGPGTRLTVT.

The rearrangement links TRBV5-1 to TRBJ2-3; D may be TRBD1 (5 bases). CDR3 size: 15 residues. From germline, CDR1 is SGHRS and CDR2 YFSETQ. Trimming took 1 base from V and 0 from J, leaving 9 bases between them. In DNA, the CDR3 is TGCGCCAGCAGCTTGCAGGGATTCAGCACAGATACGCAGTATTTT. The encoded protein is CASSLQGFSTDTQYF.

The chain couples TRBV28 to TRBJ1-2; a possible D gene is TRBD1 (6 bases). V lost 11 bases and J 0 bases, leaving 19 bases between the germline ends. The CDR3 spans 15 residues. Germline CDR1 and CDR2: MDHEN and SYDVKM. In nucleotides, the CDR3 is TGTGCCGCGGGGGGCGGGGGCAGCTCTAACTATGGCTACACCTTC. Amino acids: CAAGGGGSSNYGYTF.

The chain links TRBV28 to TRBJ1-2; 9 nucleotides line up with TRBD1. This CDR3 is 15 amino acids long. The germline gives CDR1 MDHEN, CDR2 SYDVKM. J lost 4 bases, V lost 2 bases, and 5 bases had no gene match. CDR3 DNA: TGTGCCAGCAGTTTACTAGGACAGGGGTTCTATGGCTACACCTTC. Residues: CASSLLGQGFYGYTF.

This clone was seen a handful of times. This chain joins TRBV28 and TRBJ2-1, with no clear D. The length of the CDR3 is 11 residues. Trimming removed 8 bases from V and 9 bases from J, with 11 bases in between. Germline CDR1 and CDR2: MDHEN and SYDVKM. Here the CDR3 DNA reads TGTGCCAGCTACGGGTACGTTGAGCAGTTCTTC. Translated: CASYGYVEQFF.

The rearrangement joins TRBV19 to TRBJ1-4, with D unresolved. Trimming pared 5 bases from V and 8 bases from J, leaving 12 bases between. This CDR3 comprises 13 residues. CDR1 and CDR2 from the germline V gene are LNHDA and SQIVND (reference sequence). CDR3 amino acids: CASSRVVREKLFF. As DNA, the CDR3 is TGTGCCAGTAGTCGCGTTGTTCGGGAAAAACTGTTTTTT.

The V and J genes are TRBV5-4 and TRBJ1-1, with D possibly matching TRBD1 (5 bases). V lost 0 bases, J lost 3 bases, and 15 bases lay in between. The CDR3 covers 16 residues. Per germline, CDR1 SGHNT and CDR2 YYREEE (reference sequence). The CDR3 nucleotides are TGTGCCAGCAGCTTGGGAGGGACTCAAGGTGACACTGAAGCTTTCTTT. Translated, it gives CASSLGGTQGDTEAFF.

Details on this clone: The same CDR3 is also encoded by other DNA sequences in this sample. The CDR3 nucleotides read TGCGCCAGCAGCTTGGACACTAACTATGGCTACACCTTC. Translating it yields CASSLDTNYGYTF. The genes are TRBV5-1 and TRBJ1-2, with no clear D. The V end was cut by 0 bases, the J end by 0 bases, with 3 bases between. Germline CDR1 is SGHRS and CDR2 is YFSETQ. This CDR3 contains 13 residues.

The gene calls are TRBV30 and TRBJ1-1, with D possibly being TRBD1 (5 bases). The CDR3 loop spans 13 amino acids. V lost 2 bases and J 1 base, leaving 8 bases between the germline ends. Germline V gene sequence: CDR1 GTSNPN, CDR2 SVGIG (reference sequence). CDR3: CAWSPTGNTEAFF. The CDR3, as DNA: TGTGCCTGGAGTCCTACAGGGAACACTGAAGCTTTCTTT.

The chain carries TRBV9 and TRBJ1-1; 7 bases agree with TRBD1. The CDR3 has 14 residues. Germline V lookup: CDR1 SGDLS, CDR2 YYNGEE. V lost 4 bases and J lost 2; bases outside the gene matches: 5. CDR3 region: CASSPGQHNTEAFF. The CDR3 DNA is TGTGCCAGCAGCCCGGGACAGCATAACACTGAAGCTTTCTTT.

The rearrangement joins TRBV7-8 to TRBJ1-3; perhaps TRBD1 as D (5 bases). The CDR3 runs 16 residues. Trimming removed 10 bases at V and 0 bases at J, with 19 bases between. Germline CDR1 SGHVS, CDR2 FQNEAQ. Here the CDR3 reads CATTDRGRASGNTIYF. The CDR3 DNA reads TGTGCCACAACGGACCGAGGCAGGGCCTCTGGAAACACCATATATTTT.

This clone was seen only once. In nucleotides, the CDR3 is TGTGCCAGCAGTGCTAATAGAATGGTCTCTGGAAACACCATATATTTT. Encoded protein: CASSANRMVSGNTIYF. The rearrangement links TRBV2 to TRBJ1-3; no reliable D call. Germline values: CDR1 SNHLY, CDR2 FYNNEI. The CDR3 runs 16 residues. Trimming took off 4 bases at V and 0 bases at J, with 13 bases between the two ends.

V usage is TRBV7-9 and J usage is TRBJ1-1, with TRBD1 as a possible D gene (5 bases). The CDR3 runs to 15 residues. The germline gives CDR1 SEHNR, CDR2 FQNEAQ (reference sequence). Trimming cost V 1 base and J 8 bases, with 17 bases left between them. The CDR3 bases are TGTGCCAGCAGCTTAGTGGCTCCGGGAGGGGTAGAAGCTTTCTTT. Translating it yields CASSLVAPGGVEAFF.

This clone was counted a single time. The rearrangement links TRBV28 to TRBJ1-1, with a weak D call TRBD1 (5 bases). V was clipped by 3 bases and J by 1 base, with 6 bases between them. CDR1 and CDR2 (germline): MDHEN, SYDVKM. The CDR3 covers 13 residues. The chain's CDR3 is CASSFRENTEAFF. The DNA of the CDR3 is TGTGCCAGCAGTTTCAGGGAGAACACTGAAGCTTTCTTT.

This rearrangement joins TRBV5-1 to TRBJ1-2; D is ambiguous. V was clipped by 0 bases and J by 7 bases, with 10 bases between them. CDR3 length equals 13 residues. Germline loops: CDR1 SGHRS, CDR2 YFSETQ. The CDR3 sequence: CASSLDVLSGYTF. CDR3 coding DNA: TGCGCCAGCAGCTTGGATGTCTTGTCTGGCTACACCTTC.